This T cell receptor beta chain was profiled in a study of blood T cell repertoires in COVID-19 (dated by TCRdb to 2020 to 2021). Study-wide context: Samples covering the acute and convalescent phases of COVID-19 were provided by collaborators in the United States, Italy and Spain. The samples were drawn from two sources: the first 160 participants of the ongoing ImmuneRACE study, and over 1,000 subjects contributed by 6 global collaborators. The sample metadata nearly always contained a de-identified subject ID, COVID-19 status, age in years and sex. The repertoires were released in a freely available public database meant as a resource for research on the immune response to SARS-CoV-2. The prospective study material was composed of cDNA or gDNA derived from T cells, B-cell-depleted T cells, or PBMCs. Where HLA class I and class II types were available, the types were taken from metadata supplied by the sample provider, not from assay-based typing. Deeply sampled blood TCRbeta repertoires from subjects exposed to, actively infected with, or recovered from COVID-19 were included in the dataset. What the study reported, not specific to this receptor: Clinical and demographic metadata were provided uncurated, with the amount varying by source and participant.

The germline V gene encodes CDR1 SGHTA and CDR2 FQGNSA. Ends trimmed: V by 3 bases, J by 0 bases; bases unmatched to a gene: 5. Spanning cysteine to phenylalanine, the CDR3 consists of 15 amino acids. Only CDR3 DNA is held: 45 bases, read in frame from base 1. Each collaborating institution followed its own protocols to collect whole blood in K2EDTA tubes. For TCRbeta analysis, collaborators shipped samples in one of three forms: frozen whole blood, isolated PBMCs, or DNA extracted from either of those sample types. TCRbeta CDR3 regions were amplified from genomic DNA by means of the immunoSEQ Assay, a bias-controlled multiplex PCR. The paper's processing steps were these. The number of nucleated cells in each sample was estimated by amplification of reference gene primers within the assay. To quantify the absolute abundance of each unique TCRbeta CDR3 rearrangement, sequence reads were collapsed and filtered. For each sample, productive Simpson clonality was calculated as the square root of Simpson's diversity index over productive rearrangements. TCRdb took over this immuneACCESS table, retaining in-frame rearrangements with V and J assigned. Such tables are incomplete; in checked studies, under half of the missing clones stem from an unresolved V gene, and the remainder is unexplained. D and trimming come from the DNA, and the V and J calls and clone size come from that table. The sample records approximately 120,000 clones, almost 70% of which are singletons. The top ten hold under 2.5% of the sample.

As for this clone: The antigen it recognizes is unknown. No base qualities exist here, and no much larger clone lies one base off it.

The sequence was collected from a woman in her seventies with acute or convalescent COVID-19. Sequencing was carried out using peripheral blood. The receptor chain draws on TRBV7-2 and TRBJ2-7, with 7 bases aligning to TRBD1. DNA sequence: TGTGCCAGCAGCTTTATAGGGGACAGCTCCTACGAGCAGTACTTC. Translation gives CASSFIGDSSYEQYF.